Below are 18 T cell receptor beta chains sequenced from a single sample in a study of follicular helper T cells after annual influenza vaccination. Some clones are missing from TCRdb's copy, which holds only in-frame ones; the method was immunoSEQ multiplex PCR. The table lists some 11,000 clones, 81% of them singletons. Time point reported: 2014-2015 season, pre-vaccination. Sequenced material: CXCR5- memory CD4+ T cells sorted from blood, taken on the day of influenza vaccination. Source of these receptors: an adult who received the influenza vaccine.

The rearrangement links TRBV28 to TRBJ2-2; TRBD2 aligns across 10 bases. V trimming: 2 bases; J trimming: 7 bases; junction bases outside the gene matches: 7. CDR3 length equals 16 residues. The germline V gene encodes CDR1 MDHEN and CDR2 SYDVKM. The CDR3 DNA sequence: TGTGCCAGCAGTTTAGAGGCTAGCGGGAGTCGCGGGGAGCTGTTTTTT. As protein: CASSLEASGSRGELFF.

This chain uses TRBV7-3 with TRBJ1-1; D unclear. Trimming cost V 2 bases and J 0 bases, with 4 bases left between them. CDR3 length: 13 residues. Per germline, CDR1 SGHTA and CDR2 FQGTGA. CDR3 amino acids: CASSLSMNTEAFF. DNA of the CDR3: TGTGCCAGCAGCTTATCTATGAACACTGAAGCTTTCTTT. Looking up the rest from reference TRBV7-3 and TRBJ1-1 gives the full variable domain: GAGVSQTPSNKVTEKGKYVELRCDPISGHTALYWYRQSLGQGPEFLIYFQGTGAADDSGLPNDRFFAVRPEGSVSTLKIQRTERGDSAVYLCASSLSMNTEAFFGQGTRLTVV.

The chain employs TRBV5-1 and TRBJ1-4; no firm D call. Germline CDR1 SGHRS, CDR2 YFSETQ. CDR3 length equals 16 residues. V was pared by 3 bases and J by 0 bases, with 12 bases between. The CDR3 DNA follows: TGCGCCAGCAGCTCCGCGACACCGGCAACTAATGAAAAACTGTTTTTT. Its protein is CASSSATPATNEKLFF.

In this sample, this clone turned up a few times. The V and J genes are TRBV28 and TRBJ2-7; weak D call: TRBD1 (6 bases). Deletions cut 7 bases from V and 4 bases from J, with 14 bases between. From germline, CDR1 is MDHEN and CDR2 SYDVKM. The CDR3 has 13 amino acids. CDR3 in DNA: TGTGCCAGCAACCAAGGACAGAGTTACGAGCAGTACTTC. Translating it yields CASNQGQSYEQYF. Supplemented by reference TRBV28 and TRBJ2-7, the full variable domain reads DVKVTQSSRYLVKRTGEKVFLECVQDMDHENMFWYRQDPGLGLRLIYFSYDVKMKEKGDIPEGYSVSREKKERFSLILESASTNQTSMYLCASNQGQSYEQYFGPGTRLTVT.

The chain has TRBV19 and TRBJ2-1, with TRBD1 matching 8 bases. CDR3 length equals 17 residues. Per the germline V gene, CDR1 is LNHDA and CDR2 is SQIVND (reference sequence). V lost 4 bases, J lost 1 base, and 9 bases stayed unmatched. The CDR3 loop reads CASSTPGTGPSYNEQFF. The DNA for the CDR3 is TGTGCCAGTAGTACTCCCGGGACAGGACCTTCCTACAATGAGCAGTTCTTC.

With respect to this clone: One junction end does not reproduce the germline sequence, and a read error may be involved. This chain joins TRBV28 and TRBJ1-1, with TRBD1 identical over 7 bases. The CDR3 totals 12 residues. Germline V gene data show CDR1 as MDHEN and CDR2 as SYDVKM. The CDR3 is CASSRDSRLGGF. The CDR3 DNA reads TGTGCCAGCAGCCGGGACAGTAGACTGGGCGGGTTT.

This rearrangement joins TRBV15 to TRBJ1-3, with 8 bases matching TRBD1. With 3 bases clipped from V and 0 bases from J, the junction kept 4 bases outside the gene matches. The CDR3 totals 16 residues. In germline, CDR1 is LNHNV, CDR2 YYDKDF (reference sequence). The CDR3 loop is CATSRTGVYSGNTIYF. CDR3 in DNA: TGTGCCACCAGCAGGACAGGGGTATACTCTGGAAACACCATATATTTT.

CDR3 residues: CASSPTWANTGELFF. In nucleotides, the CDR3 is TGTGCCAGCAGCCCAACCTGGGCGAACACCGGGGAGCTGTTTTTT. The V and J genes are TRBV7-8 and TRBJ2-2, with D hard to call. Trimming pared 5 bases from V and 0 bases from J, leaving 10 bases between. The CDR3 is 15 residues long. CDR1 SGHVS and CDR2 FQNEAQ come from the germline V gene.

This rearrangement joins TRBV7-2 to TRBJ2-5; no clear D. Trimming left V 5 bases short and J 0 bases short, with 4 bases between. Germline V CDR1 and CDR2: SGHTA, FQGNSA. The CDR3 length is 12 residues. CDR3 residues: CASSRYQETQYF. As DNA, the CDR3 is TGTGCCAGCAGCCGGTACCAAGAGACCCAGTACTTC.

The rearrangement joins TRBV29-1 to TRBJ2-3, with D hard to call. Germline CDR1 SQVTM, CDR2 ANQGSEA. V shed 6 bases and J shed 2 bases, with 9 bases lying between them. The CDR3 sequence is 12 residues long. The CDR3 loop reads CSVKENTDTQYF. In DNA, the CDR3 is TGCAGCGTGAAGGAGAACACAGATACGCAGTATTTT.

This chain links TRBV27 with TRBJ1-5; D is unresolved. The CDR3 is 13 amino acids. Germline CDR1 reads MNHEY; CDR2 reads SMNVEV (reference sequence). V lost 0 bases and J lost 6, with 6 bases in between. The CDR3 is CASSLSERQPQHF. The CDR3 nucleotides are TGTGCCAGCAGTTTATCAGAGCGTCAGCCCCAGCATTTT.

The DNA for the CDR3 is TGTGCCAGTAGTCGGGACGGGGAAAAACTGTTTTTT. Encoded protein: CASSRDGEKLFF. This sequence joins TRBV19 and TRBJ1-4, with D possibly being TRBD1 (5 bases). This CDR3 region has 12 residues. Germline assignment: CDR1 LNHDA and CDR2 SQIVND (reference sequence). The V gene lost 5 bases and the J gene lost 8 bases, with 9 bases spanning the gap.

This clone occurred once. V and J are TRBV5-6 and TRBJ2-1, with 8 positions matching TRBD2. The germline V gene has CDR1 SGHDT and CDR2 YYEEEE. This CDR3 is 15 amino acids long. With 5 bases clipped from V and 4 bases from J, the junction kept 8 bases outside the gene matches. In DNA form, the CDR3 reads TGTGCCAGCAGTTCTGAGGGGACTAGGTACAATGAGCAGTTCTTC. Residues: CASSSEGTRYNEQFF.

This chain uses TRBV5-8 with TRBJ2-5; the match to TRBD1 covers 8 bases. The CDR3 extends over 14 amino acids. Germline V gene data show CDR1 as SGHTS and CDR2 as YDEGEE. V was clipped by 4 bases and J by 1 base; unmatched bases: 3. CDR3 sequence reads: CASSPGTGQETQYF. CDR3 sequence (DNA): TGTGCCAGCAGCCCTGGGACAGGCCAAGAGACCCAGTACTTC.

The rearrangement uses TRBV6-1 and TRBJ1-1; the D gene is possibly TRBD1 (5 bases). This CDR3 region has 14 residues. V gave up 7 bases and J gave up 4 bases, with 16 bases separating them. Germline V gene lookup returns CDR1 MNHNS and CDR2 SASEGT. This CDR3 is CASIPGHEGTEAFF. In nucleotides, the CDR3 is TGTGCCAGCATCCCCGGACACGAAGGCACTGAAGCTTTCTTT.

The rearrangement links TRBV29-1 to TRBJ1-1, with D possibly TRBD1 on 5 matching bases. CDR3 length: 12 amino acids. Trimming shortened V by 6 bases and J by 1 base, and 9 bases separated the two germline ends. In germline, CDR1 is SQVTM, CDR2 ANQGSEA. The CDR3 nucleotides are TGCAGCGTAAGGGGCTGGAACACTGAAGCTTTCTTT. Protein product: CSVRGWNTEAFF.

The chain links TRBV5-1 to TRBJ2-5; D possibly corresponds to TRBD1 (6 bases). The V gene's germline CDR1 is SGHRS and CDR2 YFSETQ. The germline V and J ends were trimmed by 4 bases and 1 base, with 17 bases remaining between them. The CDR3 contains 16 residues. In nucleotides, the CDR3 is TGCGCCAGCAGCCTCGCAGGACAGCCCGCCCAAGAGACCCAGTACTTC. Protein: CASSLAGQPAQETQYF.

V is TRBV28 and J is TRBJ2-7, with D possibly being TRBD1 (5 bases). Germline CDR1 is MDHEN and CDR2 is SYDVKM. CDR3 length: 14 amino acids. The V gene lost 3 bases and the J gene lost 4 bases, with 13 bases spanning the gap. Written as DNA, the CDR3 is TGTGCCAGCAGTTTCGCGTTCAGGGCGTACGAGCAGTACTTC. It encodes CASSFAFRAYEQYF.